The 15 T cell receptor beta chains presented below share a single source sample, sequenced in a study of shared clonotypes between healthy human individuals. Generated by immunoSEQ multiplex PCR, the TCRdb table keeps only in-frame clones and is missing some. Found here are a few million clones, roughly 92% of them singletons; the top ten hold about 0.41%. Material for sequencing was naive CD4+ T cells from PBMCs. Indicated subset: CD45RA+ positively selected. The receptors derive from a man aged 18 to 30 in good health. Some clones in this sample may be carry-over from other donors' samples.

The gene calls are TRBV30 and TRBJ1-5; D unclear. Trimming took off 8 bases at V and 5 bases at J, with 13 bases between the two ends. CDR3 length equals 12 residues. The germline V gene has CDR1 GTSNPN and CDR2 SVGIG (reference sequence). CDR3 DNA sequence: TGTGCCCCCGGTTGCCGGGATCAGCCCCAGCATTTT. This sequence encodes CAPGCRDQPQHF.

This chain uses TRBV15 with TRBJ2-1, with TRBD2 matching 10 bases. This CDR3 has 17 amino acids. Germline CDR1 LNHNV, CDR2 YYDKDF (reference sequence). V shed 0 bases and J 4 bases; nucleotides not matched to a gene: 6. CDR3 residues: CATSRDRASGGYNEQFF. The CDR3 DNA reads TGTGCCACCAGCAGAGATCGGGCTAGCGGGGGATACAATGAGCAGTTCTTC.

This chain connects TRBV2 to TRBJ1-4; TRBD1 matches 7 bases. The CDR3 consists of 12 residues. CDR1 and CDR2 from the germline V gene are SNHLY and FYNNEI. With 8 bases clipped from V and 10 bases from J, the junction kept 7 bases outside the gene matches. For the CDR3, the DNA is TGTGCCAGCGGGGACAGAGCGCGAAAACTGTTTTTT. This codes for CASGDRARKLFF.

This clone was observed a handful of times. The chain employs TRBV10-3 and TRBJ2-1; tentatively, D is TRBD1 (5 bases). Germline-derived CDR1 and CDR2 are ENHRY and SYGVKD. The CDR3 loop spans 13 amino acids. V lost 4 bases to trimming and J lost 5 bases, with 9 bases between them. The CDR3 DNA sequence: TGTGCCATCAGTGGGGCAGGGCACAATGAGCAGTTCTTC. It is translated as CAISGAGHNEQFF.

DNA for the CDR3: TGCAGCGTTGGCCCCACTAGCGGGAGGCCGTACGAGCAGTACTTC. Its protein is CSVGPTSGRPYEQYF. The chain joins TRBV29-1 to TRBJ2-7, with TRBD2 matching over 12 bases. V was pared by 4 bases and J by 4 bases, with 8 bases of the junction left unmatched. CDR3 length equals 15 residues. Germline lookup yields CDR1 SQVTM and CDR2 ANQGSEA.

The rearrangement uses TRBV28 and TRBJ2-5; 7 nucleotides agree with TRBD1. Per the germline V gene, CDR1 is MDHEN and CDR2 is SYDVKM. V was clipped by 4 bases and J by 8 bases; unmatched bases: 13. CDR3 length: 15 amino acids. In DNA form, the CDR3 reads TGTGCCAGCAGTTCATGGACAGGACTCCTCACTACCCAGTACTTC. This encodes CASSSWTGLLTTQYF.

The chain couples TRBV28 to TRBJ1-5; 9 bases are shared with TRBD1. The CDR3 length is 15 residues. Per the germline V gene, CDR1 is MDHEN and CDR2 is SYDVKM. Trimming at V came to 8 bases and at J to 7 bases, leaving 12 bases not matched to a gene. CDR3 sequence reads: CASRTGGPSAQPQHF. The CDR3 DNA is TGTGCCAGCCGAACAGGGGGCCCTTCCGCACAGCCCCAGCATTTT.

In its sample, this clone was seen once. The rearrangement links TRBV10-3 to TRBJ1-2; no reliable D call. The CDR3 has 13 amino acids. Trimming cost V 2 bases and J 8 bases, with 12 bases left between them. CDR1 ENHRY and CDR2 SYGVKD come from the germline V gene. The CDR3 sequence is CAISEGAFGGYTF. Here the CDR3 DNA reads TGTGCCATCAGTGAGGGTGCGTTCGGGGGCTACACCTTC.

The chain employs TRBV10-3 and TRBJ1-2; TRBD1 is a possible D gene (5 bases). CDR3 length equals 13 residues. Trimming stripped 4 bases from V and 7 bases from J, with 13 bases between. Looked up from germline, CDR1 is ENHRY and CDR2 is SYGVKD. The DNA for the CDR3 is TGTGCCATCAGTGTTGGGGGACTGGGTGGCTACACCTTC. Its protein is CAISVGGLGGYTF.

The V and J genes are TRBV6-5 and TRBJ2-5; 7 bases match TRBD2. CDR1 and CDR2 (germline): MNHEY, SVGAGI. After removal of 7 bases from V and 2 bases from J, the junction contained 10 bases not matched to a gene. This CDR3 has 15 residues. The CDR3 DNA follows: TGTGCCAGCACCCCGGGGAGGGTACCACAAGAGACCCAGTACTTC. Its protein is CASTPGRVPQETQYF.

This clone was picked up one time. The CDR3 sequence: CASSLLNLGEQFF. The CDR3 DNA reads TGTGCCAGCAGTCTCCTCAATCTTGGTGAGCAGTTCTTC. This chain connects TRBV28 to TRBJ2-1; no definite D call. The V gene's germline CDR1 is MDHEN and CDR2 SYDVKM. The V end was cut by 5 bases, the J end by 9 bases, with 14 bases between. This CDR3 has 13 amino acids.

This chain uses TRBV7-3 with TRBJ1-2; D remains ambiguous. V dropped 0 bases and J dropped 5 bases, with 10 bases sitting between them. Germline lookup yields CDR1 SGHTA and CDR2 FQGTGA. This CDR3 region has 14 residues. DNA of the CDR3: TGTGCCAGCAGCTTAACAAAGGACGCATATGGCTACACCTTC. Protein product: CASSLTKDAYGYTF.

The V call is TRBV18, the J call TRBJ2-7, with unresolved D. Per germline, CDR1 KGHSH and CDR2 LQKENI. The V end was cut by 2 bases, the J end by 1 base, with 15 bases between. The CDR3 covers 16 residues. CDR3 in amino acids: CASSPGSSPRSYEQYF. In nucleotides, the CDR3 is TGTGCCAGCTCACCAGGCTCCAGCCCTAGGTCCTACGAGCAGTACTTC. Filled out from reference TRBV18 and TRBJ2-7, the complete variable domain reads NAGVMQNPRHLVRRRGQEARLRCSPMKGHSHVYWYRQLPEEGLKFMVYLQKENIIDESGMPKERFSAEFPKEGPSILRIQQVVRGDSAAYFCASSPGSSPRSYEQYFGPGTRLTVT.

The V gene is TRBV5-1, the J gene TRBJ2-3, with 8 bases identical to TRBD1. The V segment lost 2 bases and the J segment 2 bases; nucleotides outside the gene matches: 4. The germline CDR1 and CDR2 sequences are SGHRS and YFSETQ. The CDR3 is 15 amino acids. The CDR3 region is CASSLGTGVTDTQYF. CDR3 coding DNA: TGCGCCAGCAGCTTAGGGACAGGCGTCACAGATACGCAGTATTTT.

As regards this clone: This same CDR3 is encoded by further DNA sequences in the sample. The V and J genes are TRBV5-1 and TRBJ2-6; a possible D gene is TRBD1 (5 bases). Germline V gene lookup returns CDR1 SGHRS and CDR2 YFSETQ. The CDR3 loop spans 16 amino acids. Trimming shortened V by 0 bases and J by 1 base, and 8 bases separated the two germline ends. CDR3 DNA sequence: TGCGCCAGCAGCTTGGGACCAGGGTCTGGGGCCAACGTCCTGACTTTC. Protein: CASSLGPGSGANVLTF.